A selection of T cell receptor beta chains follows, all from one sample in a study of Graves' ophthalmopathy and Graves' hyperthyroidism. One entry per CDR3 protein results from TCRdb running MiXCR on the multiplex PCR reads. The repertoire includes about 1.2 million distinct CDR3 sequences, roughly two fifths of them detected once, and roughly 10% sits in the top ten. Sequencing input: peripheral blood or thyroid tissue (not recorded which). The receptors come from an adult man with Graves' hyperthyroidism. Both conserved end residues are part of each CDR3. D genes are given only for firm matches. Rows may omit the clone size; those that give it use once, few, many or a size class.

TGTGCCATCAGGGAAACCTCACCCGATGAGCAGTACTTC	CAIRETSPDEQYF	.	.	TRBV10-3	TRBJ2-7
TGTGCCAGCAGCCCCGAGGGGCTTGGCACCGGGGAGCTGTTTTTT	CASSPEGLGTGELFF	.	.	TRBV5-5	TRBJ2-2
TGTGCCAGCAGCTTAACCTACGAGCAGTACTTC	CASSLTYEQYF	many	.	TRBV7-2	TRBJ2-7
TGTGCCAGCAGCTTATCTGGGGGGGGCGAGCAGTACTTC	CASSLSGGGEQYF	many	TRBD2	TRBV7-9	TRBJ2-7
TGTGCCAGCAGTTCAACCCCGGGAGTACAAGAGACCCAGTACTTC	CASSSTPGVQETQYF	.	.	TRBV24-1	TRBJ2-5
TGTGCCAGCAGCTTCGACAACTATAATCAGCCCCAGCATTTT	CASSFDNYNQPQHF	many	.	TRBV7-9	TRBJ1-5
TGTGCCATCAGACGGACTAGCGGGAAACTCACAGATACGCAGTATTTT	CAIRRTSGKLTDTQYF	.	TRBD2	TRBV10-3	TRBJ2-3
TGTGCCACCCGCGGGACGGGGGCCAATCGGCCACCCCTCCACTTT	CATRGTGANRPPLHF	.	.	TRBV27	TRBJ1-6
TGCAGTGCGTTCCCGGGAGGGTACACCGGGGAGCTGTACTTC	CSAFPGGYTGELYF	.	TRBD2	TRBV20-1	TRBJ2-7
TGCAGTATCAGGGGGACTAGCGGGACAAGCGTCTACGAGCAGTACTTC	CSIRGTSGTSVYEQYF	.	TRBD2	TRBV20-1	TRBJ2-7
TGCAGTGCTAGTCGGCAGGGAGGGAATTCACCCCTCCACTTT	CSASRQGGNSPLHF	many	.	TRBV20-1	TRBJ1-6
TGTGCCAGCAGTTTTTTGTCCGGCAGGGGGGTGATGGCTTTCTTT	CASSFLSGRGVMAFF	few	TRBD1	TRBV12-3/TRBV12-4	TRBJ1-1
TGTGCCAGCAGCCTCGTTTATGGCGAAAGAGAGACCCAGTACTTC	CASSLVYGERETQYF	.	.	TRBV28	TRBJ2-5
TGTGCCAGCAGCGTAATTAGCGGGGGGGCCTTTAGCGGGGAGCTGTTTTTT	CASSVISGGAFSGELFF	.	TRBD2	TRBV9	TRBJ2-2
TGTGCCAGCAGCTTTCTGCGGAGCGAGCAGTACTTC	CASSFLRSEQYF	many	.	TRBV5-6	TRBJ2-7
TGTGCCAGCAGTTGGGGACAGGGGGCAACGACTGAAGCTTTCTTT	CASSWGQGATTEAFF	.	TRBD1	TRBV25-1	TRBJ1-1
TGTGCCAGCAGCTTGCCAGGGGATATCTATGGCTACACCTTC	CASSLPGDIYGYTF	few	.	TRBV5-6	TRBJ1-2
TGCAGCGTTGGCCTAGCGGAACCGTACGAGCAGTACTTC	CSVGLAEPYEQYF	many	TRBD2	TRBV29-1	TRBJ2-7
TGTGCCACCAGTGCAAGCGGGGAGAACTACGAGCAGTACTTC	CATSASGENYEQYF	many	TRBD2	TRBV24-1	TRBJ2-7
TGCGCCAGCAGCTTGGGTAGGGGGGGGGCCCAGCATTTT	CASSLGRGGAQHF	few	.	TRBV5-1	TRBJ1-5
TGTGCCATCAGTGCACCCGAGGGTAGGTCCTACGAGCAGTACTTC	CAISAPEGRSYEQYF	few	.	TRBV10-3	TRBJ2-7
TGTGCCAGCAGCGCACAAGGGACGGCCACTGAAGCTTTCTTT	CASSAQGTATEAFF	once	.	TRBV7-9	TRBJ1-1
TGTGCCATCAGTGAGCTAGGGACAGGCAATTCACCCCTCCACTTT	CAISELGTGNSPLHF	many	TRBD1	TRBV10-3	TRBJ1-6
TGTGCCAGCAGCTTATCCGCCTTCCAAGAGACCCAGTACTTC	CASSLSAFQETQYF	once	.	TRBV7-8	TRBJ2-5
TGCAGCGTTTTCATGAACACCGGGGAGCAGTACTTC	CSVFMNTGEQYF	.	.	TRBV29-1	TRBJ2-7
TGTGCCAGCGCCCCCGGCGGGAGACCCTACGAGCAGTACTTC	CASAPGGRPYEQYF	.	TRBD2	TRBV12-3/TRBV12-4	TRBJ2-7
TGCAGCGTTGACCTCCAGGGGAAGGATTTCTTT	CSVDLQGKDFF	.	.	TRBV29-1	TRBJ1-1
TGTGCCAGCAGCCCCGGGACGCACAATCAGCCCCAGCATTTT	CASSPGTHNQPQHF	few	.	TRBV12-3/TRBV12-4	TRBJ1-5
TGCAGTGCTAGAGGCAGGTCCATTGCGGTCCCTTCACCCCTCCACTTT	CSARGRSIAVPSPLHF	few	.	TRBV20-1	TRBJ1-6
TGTGCCAGCAGCCCCCTGGTATGGGTGTCTGGGGCCAACGTCCTGACTTTC	CASSPLVWVSGANVLTF	many	.	TRBV11-2	TRBJ2-6
TGTGCCAGCAAGTATAGCAATCAGCCCCAGCATTTT	CASKYSNQPQHF	many	.	TRBV2	TRBJ1-5
TGTGCCAGCAGTTACGTAGGGGAACAGCCCCAGCATTTT	CASSYVGEQPQHF	many	.	TRBV6-5	TRBJ1-5
TGCGCCAGCAGTGAGCCGGACAGTCTTACTGAAGCTTTCTTT	CASSEPDSLTEAFF	many	.	TRBV10-2	TRBJ1-1
TGTGCCAGCAGTGAACACCCGTCCTACGAGCAGTACTTC	CASSEHPSYEQYF	few	.	TRBV2	TRBJ2-7
TGCAGTGCTAGAGATCTTAGGACTAGCGGCGCCTACGAGCAGTACTTC	CSARDLRTSGAYEQYF	few	TRBD2	TRBV20-1	TRBJ2-7
TGTGCCAGCAGCTTAGGGGGCAGGGGCGGTGGCTATGGCTACACCTTC	CASSLGGRGGGYGYTF	many	.	TRBV7-8	TRBJ1-2
TGTGCCAGCAGCCGGCGGGTGGGACCTCGATACACCTTC	CASSRRVGPRYTF	few	.	TRBV7-9	TRBJ1-2
TGCAGTGCTAGATACACGGGGGCGGGCGGGGAGCTGTTTTTT	CSARYTGAGGELFF	.	.	TRBV20-1	TRBJ2-2
TGTGCCAGCAGCGAGTCTAACTATGGCTACACCTTC	CASSESNYGYTF	many	.	TRBV2	TRBJ1-2
TGTGCCAGTAGTAACAAACAGGGGAGGACGGAGCCCCAGCATTTT	CASSNKQGRTEPQHF	.	TRBD1	TRBV19	TRBJ1-5
TGTGCCAGCAGTGATCCGGGACTAGCGGAAGAGACCCAGTACTTC	CASSDPGLAEETQYF	many	TRBD2	TRBV25-1	TRBJ2-5
TGTGCCAGCAGTTACCCTTACCCGGACAGGGTAGGCTATGGCTACACCTTC	CASSYPYPDRVGYGYTF	few	TRBD1	TRBV6-6	TRBJ1-2
TGTGCCAGCAGCCTCGTCAGCGGATACTATGGCTACACCTTC	CASSLVSGYYGYTF	many	.	TRBV7-2	TRBJ1-2
TGTGCCAGCAGCTTACTAGCGGGAGTAGGGAATGAGCAGTTCTTC	CASSLLAGVGNEQFF	.	TRBD2	TRBV7-9	TRBJ2-1
TGTGCCAGCAGTTTATTAATATCCGACAGGATGAACTATGGCTACACCTTC	CASSLLISDRMNYGYTF	few	.	TRBV12-3/TRBV12-4	TRBJ1-2
TGTGCCAGCAGCTTCGGGACAGGGTATTCGCGCGAGCAGTACTTC	CASSFGTGYSREQYF	.	TRBD1	TRBV11-1	TRBJ2-7
TGTGCCACCAGTTCTGGGACAGGGGAAAATCAGCCCCAGCATTTT	CATSSGTGENQPQHF	many	TRBD1	TRBV24-1	TRBJ1-5
TGTGCCAGTAGTATGGACAGGGGGGGCGGTGAAGCTTTCTTT	CASSMDRGGGEAFF	.	TRBD1	TRBV19	TRBJ1-1
TGTGCCAGCAGCTTAGCGCAGGGAAGTCAGCAGTACTTC	CASSLAQGSQQYF	many	.	TRBV7-6	TRBJ2-7
TGTGCCAGCCTCCTGGACAGGGGGTCCTACGAGCAGTACTTC	CASLLDRGSYEQYF	.	TRBD1	TRBV19	TRBJ2-7
TGTGCCAGTAGTACTTCGACGGGGAACTATGGCTACACCTTC	CASSTSTGNYGYTF	.	.	TRBV19	TRBJ1-2
TGTGCCAGCAGGCCTATTGCAGGGGGCAAAGTAAACTATGGCTACACCTTC	CASRPIAGGKVNYGYTF	.	TRBD1	TRBV11-2	TRBJ1-2
TGTGCCAGCAGTTCTATCTTAGGAGAATCACCCCAGCATTTT	CASSSILGESPQHF	.	.	TRBV6-6	TRBJ1-5